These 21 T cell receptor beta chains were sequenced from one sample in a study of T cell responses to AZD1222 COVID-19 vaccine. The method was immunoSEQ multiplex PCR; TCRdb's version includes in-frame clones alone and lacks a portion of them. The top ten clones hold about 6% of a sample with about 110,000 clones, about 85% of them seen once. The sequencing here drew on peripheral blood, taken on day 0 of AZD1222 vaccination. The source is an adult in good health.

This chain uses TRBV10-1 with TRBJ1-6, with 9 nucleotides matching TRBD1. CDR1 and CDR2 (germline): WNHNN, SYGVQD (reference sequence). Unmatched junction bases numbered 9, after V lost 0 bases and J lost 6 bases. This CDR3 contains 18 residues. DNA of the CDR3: TGCGCCAGCAGTGAGTCCAAAGGGACAGGGACGTGTAATTCACCCCTCCACTTT. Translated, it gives CASSESKGTGTCNSPLHF.

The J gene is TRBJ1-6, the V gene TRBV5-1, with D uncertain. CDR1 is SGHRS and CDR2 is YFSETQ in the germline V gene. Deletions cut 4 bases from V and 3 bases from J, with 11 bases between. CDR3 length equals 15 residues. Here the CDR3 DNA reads TGCGCCAGCAGCGAACAGCCAGACTATAATTCACCCCTCCACTTT. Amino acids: CASSEQPDYNSPLHF.

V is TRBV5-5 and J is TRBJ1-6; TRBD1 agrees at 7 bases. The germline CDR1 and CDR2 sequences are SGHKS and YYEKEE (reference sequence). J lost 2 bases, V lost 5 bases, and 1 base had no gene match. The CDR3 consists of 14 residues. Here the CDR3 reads CASRGQTYNSPLHF. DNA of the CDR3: TGTGCCAGCAGGGGACAGACCTATAATTCACCCCTCCACTTT.

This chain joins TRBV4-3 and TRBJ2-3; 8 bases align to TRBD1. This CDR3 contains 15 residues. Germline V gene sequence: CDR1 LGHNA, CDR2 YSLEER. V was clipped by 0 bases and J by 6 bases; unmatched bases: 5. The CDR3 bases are TGCGCCAGCAGCCAAGACGACAGGGGATCGGATACGCAGTATTTT. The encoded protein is CASSQDDRGSDTQYF.

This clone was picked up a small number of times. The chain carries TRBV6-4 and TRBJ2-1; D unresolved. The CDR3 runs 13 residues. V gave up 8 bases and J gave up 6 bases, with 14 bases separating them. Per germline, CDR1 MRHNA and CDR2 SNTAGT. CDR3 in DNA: TGTGCCAGCGCATTGGATCCCATCAATGAGCAGTTCTTC. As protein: CASALDPINEQFF.

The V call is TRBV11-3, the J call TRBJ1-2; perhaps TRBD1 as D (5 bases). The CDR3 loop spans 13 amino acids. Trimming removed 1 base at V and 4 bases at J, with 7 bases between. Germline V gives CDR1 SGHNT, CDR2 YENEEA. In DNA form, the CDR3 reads TGTGCCAGCAGCTTAGGGGGGGGCTATGGCTACACCTTC. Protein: CASSLGGGYGYTF.

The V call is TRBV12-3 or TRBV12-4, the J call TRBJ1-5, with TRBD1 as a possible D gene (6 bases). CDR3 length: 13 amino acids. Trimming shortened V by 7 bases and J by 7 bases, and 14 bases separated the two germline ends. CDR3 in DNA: TGTGCCAGCACAGGGGCGACATGGCAGCCCCAGCATTTT. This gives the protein CASTGATWQPQHF.

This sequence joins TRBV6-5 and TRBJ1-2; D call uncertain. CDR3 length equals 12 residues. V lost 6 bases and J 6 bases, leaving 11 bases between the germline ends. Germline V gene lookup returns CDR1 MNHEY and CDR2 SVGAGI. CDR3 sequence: CASRGRSDGYTF. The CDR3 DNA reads TGTGCCAGCAGAGGACGGTCAGATGGCTACACCTTC.

The CDR3 DNA sequence: TGTGCCAGCAGCTTAAAGGGGGGATCGAACACCGGGGAGCTGTTTTTT. Its protein is CASSLKGGSNTGELFF. The genes are TRBV7-2 and TRBJ2-2; perhaps D is TRBD1 or TRBD2 (6 bases each). This CDR3 region has 16 residues. Germline CDR1 SGHTA, CDR2 FQGNSA. V lost 2 bases and J 0 bases, leaving 10 bases between the germline ends.

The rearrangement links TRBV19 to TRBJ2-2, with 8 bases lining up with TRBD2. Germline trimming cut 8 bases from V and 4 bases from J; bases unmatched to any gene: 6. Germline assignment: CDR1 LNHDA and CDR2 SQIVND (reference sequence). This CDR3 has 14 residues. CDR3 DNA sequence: TGTGCCAGTCGGGCGGGGGGCGGCACCGGGGAGCTGTTTTTT. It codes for CASRAGGGTGELFF.

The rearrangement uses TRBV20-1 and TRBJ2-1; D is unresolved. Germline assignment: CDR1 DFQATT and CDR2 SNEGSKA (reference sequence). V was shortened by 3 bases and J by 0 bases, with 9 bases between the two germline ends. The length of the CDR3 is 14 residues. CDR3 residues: CSASGRSSYNEQFF. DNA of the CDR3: TGCAGTGCTAGTGGCAGGTCCTCCTACAATGAGCAGTTCTTC.

CDR3 nucleotides: TGCGCCAGCAGCTCGACAGTTGGCTATGGCTACACCTTC. Translation gives CASSSTVGYGYTF. The V call is TRBV5-1, the J call TRBJ1-2; TRBD1 is a possible D gene (5 bases). V gave up 3 bases and J gave up 4 bases, with 10 bases separating them. Germline V gene lookup returns CDR1 SGHRS and CDR2 YFSETQ. The CDR3 totals 13 residues.

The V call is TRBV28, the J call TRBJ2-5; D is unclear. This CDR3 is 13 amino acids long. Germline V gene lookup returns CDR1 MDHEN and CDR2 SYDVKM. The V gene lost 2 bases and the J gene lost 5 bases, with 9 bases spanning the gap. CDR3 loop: CASSLTRSETQYF. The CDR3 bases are TGTGCCAGCAGTTTAACCAGATCGGAGACCCAGTACTTC.

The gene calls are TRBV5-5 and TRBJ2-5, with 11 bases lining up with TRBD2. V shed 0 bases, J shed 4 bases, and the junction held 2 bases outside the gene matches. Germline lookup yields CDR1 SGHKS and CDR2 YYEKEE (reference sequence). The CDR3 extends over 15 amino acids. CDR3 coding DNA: TGTGCCAGCAGCTTGGATCTAGCGGGGGGAGAGACCCAGTACTTC. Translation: CASSLDLAGGETQYF.

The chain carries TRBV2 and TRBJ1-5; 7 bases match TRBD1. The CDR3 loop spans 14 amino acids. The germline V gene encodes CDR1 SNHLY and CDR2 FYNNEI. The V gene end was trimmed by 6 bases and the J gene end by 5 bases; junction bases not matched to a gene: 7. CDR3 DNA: TGTGCCAGCAGAGGGGACAGCGCGTATCAGCCCCAGCATTTT. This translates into CASRGDSAYQPQHF.

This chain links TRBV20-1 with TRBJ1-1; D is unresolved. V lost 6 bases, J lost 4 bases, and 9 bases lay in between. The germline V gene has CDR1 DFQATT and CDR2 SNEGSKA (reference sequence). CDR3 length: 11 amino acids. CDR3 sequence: CSAERATEAFF. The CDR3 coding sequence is TGCAGTGCCGAGCGGGCCACTGAAGCTTTCTTT.

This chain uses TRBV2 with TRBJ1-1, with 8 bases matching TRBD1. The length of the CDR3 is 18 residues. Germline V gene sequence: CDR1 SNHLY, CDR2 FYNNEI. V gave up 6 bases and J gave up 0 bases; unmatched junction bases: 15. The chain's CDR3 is CASSAGGVGTGMNTEAFF. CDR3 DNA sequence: TGTGCCAGCAGCGCAGGGGGCGTCGGAACTGGAATGAACACTGAAGCTTTCTTT.

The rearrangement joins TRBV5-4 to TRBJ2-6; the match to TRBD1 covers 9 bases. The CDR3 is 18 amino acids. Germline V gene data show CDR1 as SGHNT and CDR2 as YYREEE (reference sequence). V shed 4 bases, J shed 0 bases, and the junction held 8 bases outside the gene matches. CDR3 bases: TGTGCCAGCAGCCAACCGGGACAGGGCCTCTCTGGGGCCAACGTCCTGACTTTC. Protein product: CASSQPGQGLSGANVLTF.

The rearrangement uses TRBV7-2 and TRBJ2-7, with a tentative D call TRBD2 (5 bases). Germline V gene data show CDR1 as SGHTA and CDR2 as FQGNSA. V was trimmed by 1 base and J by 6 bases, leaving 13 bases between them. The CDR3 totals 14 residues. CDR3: CASSLVRGWSEQYF. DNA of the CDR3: TGTGCCAGCAGCTTAGTACGGGGTTGGAGCGAGCAGTACTTC.

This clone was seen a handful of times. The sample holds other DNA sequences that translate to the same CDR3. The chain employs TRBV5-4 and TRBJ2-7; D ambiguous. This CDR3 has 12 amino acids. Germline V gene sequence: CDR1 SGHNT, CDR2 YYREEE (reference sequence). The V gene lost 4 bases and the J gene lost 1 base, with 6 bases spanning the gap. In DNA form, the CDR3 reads TGTGCCAGCAGCACCGAGTCCTACGAGCAGTACTTC. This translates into CASSTESYEQYF.

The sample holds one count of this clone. DNA for the CDR3: TGTGCCAGCAGCGTAATGGACGCTAACGGCGGCTACACCTTC. Its protein is CASSVMDANGGYTF. The chain joins TRBV9 to TRBJ1-2; no definite D call. The CDR3 totals 14 residues. Germline lookup yields CDR1 SGDLS and CDR2 YYNGEE. Trimming took off 1 base at V and 8 bases at J, with 15 bases between the two ends.